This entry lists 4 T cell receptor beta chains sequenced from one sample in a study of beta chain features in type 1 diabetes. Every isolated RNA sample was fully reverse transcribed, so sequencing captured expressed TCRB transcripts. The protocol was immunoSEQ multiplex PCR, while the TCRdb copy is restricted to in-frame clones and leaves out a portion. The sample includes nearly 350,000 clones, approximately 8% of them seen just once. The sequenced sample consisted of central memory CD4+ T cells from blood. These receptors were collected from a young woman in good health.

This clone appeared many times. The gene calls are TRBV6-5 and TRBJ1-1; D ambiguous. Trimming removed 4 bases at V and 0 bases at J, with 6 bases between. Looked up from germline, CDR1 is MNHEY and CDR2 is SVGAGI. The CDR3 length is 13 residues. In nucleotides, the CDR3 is TGTGCCAGCAGTTGGGTCTTGAACACTGAAGCTTTCTTT. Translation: CASSWVLNTEAFF.

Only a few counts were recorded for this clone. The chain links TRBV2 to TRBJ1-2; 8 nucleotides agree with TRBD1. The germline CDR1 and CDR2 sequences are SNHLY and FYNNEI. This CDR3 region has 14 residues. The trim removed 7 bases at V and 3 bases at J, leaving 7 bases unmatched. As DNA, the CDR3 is TGTGCCAGCACTACGACAGGGGCCTACTATGGCTACACCTTC. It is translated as CASTTTGAYYGYTF.

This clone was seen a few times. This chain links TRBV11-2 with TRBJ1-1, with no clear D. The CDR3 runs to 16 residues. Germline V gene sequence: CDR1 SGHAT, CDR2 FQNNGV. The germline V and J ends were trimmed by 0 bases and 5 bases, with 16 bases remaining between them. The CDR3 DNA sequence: TGTGCCAGCAGCTTAGATGTTTTTTTGTTTGGGACTGAAGCTTTCTTT. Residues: CASSLDVFLFGTEAFF.

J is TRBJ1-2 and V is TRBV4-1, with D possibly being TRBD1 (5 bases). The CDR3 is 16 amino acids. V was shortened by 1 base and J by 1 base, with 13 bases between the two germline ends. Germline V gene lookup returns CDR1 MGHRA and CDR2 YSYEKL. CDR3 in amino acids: CASSQGVRGSNYGYTF. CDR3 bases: TGCGCCAGCAGCCAAGGGGTGCGGGGGAGTAACTATGGCTACACCTTC.